This T cell receptor (beta chain) was observed in a study of beta chain features in type 1 diabetes. Notes on the study in general: Across all four CD4+ subsets, people with type 1 diabetes showed modestly shorter TCRB CDR3s.

V trimming: 2 bases; J trimming: 1 base; junction bases outside the gene matches: 11. CDR3 length: 17 amino acids. Per germline, CDR1 SGDLS and CDR2 YYNGEE. This clone was found a few times. As yet, its antigen is unknown. The study reverse transcribed the entire isolated RNA, so it sequenced expressed TCRB transcripts. TCRdb keeps only in-frame clones here, not all; method: immunoSEQ multiplex PCR. The sample has some 410,000 clones, over 11% seen once. This TCR was sampled from a young man in good health. The sequenced sample was naive CD4+ T cells from blood. The rearrangement links TRBV9 to TRBJ2-5, with 7 nucleotides matching TRBD1. The CDR3 sequence: CASSVAPGGRVQETQYF. The CDR3 nucleotides are TGTGCCAGCAGCGTGGCCCCAGGGGGTCGTGTCCAAGAGACCCAGTACTTC.